The source of this T cell receptor (beta chain) is a study of T cell changes during pregnancy in multiple sclerosis (dated 2019 in TCRdb). For the wider study: The study examined how the T cell repertoire changed over the course of pregnancy in women with multiple sclerosis.

This clone came up a few times. Its binding antigen is unknown. No clone much larger than this one lies a single base away; base qualities are absent. V is clipped by 1 base and J by 6 bases, and the sequence between their germline boundaries is 7 bases long. From the cysteine through the phenylalanine, the CDR3 covers 13 amino acids. Only the CDR3 portion is preserved as DNA: 39 bases, with reading frame beginning at the first base. Sequences LNHDA (CDR1) and SQIVND (CDR2) are obtained from the germline V gene (reference sequence). Library construction relied on the immunoSEQ multiplex PCR assay. Sourced from immuneACCESS, this table was stored by TCRdb with only in-frame sequences that have V and J called. A share of the clones is absent; for the studies checked, an unresolved V gene accounts for under half, and the remainder has no known explanation. Within this sample are 45,000 to 70,000 clones, with about 93% of them counted one time only. The leading ten clones occupy less than 3.5% of the sample.

The chain is made from TRBV19 and TRBJ1-5, with the D gene too uncertain to name. This sequence originates from a female donor in good health, enrolled as a control in a pregnancy study. The source material was peripheral blood, sampled in the third trimester of pregnancy. The base sequence is TGTGCCAGTAGTATAGGACACCTTCAGCCCCAGCATTTT. Translated, this is CASSIGHLQPQHF.